This T cell receptor (beta chain) was captured by sequencing in a study of vaccination and CD4 T cells after COVID-19. The wider study: Typically, post-vaccine samples were obtained a median approximately 70 days after dose two, within a range of 14 to 241.

In the case of this clonotype: As yet, its antigen is unknown.

Researchers used the Oncomine TCR Beta short-read assay to sequence DNA from cultured CD4+ T cells. A single record per CDR3 protein comes from TCRdb applying MiXCR to the PCR reads. The profile shows about 15,000 distinct CDR3 sequences, approximately 57% of them singletons. Described treatment: roughly ten-day PBMC culture with coronavirus spike peptide pools or control peptides (ViraFEST assay). The CDR3 has 15 amino acids. CDR1 and CDR2 from the germline V gene are MDHEN and SYDVKM. V shed 7 bases, J shed 8 bases, and the junction held 8 bases outside the gene matches. The receptor was derived from a human donor who had recovered from COVID-19. The sample comprised CD4+ T cells from blood, cultured in vitro. The chain couples TRBV28 to TRBJ1-4; 12 bases are a match to TRBD1. The CDR3 sequence: CASISSGTGGEKLFF. CDR3 sequence (DNA): TGTGCCAGCATCTCCTCCGGGACAGGGGGCGAAAAACTGTTTTTT.